This T cell receptor (beta chain) was identified in a study of blood T cells in healthy people across ages. The authors ran a second PCR of about 6 to 11 cycles using a sample-barcoded 5' primer and a J-beta primer mix. Via MiXCR, TCRdb re-called the 5' RACE reads, giving one row per CDR3 protein. This sample has about 600,000 distinct CDR3 sequences, with roughly 48% found just once. This clonotype appeared a few times. Trimming took off 1 base at V and 8 bases at J, with 8 bases between the two ends. In germline, CDR1 is WSHSY, CDR2 SAAADI. CDR3 length: 12 amino acids. Isolation recovered at least 6.5 million PBMCs from every sample.

This TCR came from a man older than 75 in good health. The genes are TRBV10-2 and TRBJ1-2; D remains ambiguous. Specimen: blood. CDR3: CASSEWSAGYTF. The DNA of the CDR3 is TGCGCCAGCAGTGAGTGGTCCGCGGGCTACACCTTC.